The 21 T cell receptor beta chains reported below all come from one sample, sequenced in a study of blood T cell repertoires in COVID-19. Sequenced by immunoSEQ multiplex PCR; TCRdb stores in-frame clones only, minus some. In the table there are about 240,000 clones, approximately 82% of which are singletons. The sample was peripheral blood. These receptors all stem from a man in his thirties or forties who had recovered from COVID-19.

This clone was recorded many times. The same CDR3 is also encoded by other DNA sequences in this sample. V and J are TRBV3-1 (or the pseudogene TRBV3-2) and TRBJ2-1; 7 nucleotides align to TRBD2. V was clipped by 0 bases and J by 7 bases; unmatched bases: 6. Germline assignment: CDR1 LGHDT and CDR2 YNNKEL (reference sequence). The CDR3 contains 15 residues. The CDR3 loop is CASSQDLGGWNEQFF. The CDR3 coding sequence is TGTGCCAGCAGCCAAGATCTGGGGGGGTGGAATGAGCAGTTCTTC.

The sample holds a few counts of this clone. The J gene is TRBJ2-7, the V gene TRBV28; 7 bases are shared with TRBD1. The CDR3 covers 13 residues. Germline V gene data show CDR1 as MDHEN and CDR2 as SYDVKM. V was pared by 5 bases and J by 9 bases, with 10 bases of the junction left unmatched. The CDR3 bases are TGTGCCAGCAGTCAGGACAGGACCTTTTTGCAGTACGTC. As protein: CASSQDRTFLQYV.

This clone was detected only a few times. J is TRBJ1-6 and V is TRBV6-5; 8 bases match TRBD1. The germline V gene has CDR1 MNHEY and CDR2 SVGAGI. The CDR3 totals 13 residues. Trimming cost V 6 bases and J 11 bases; bases outside gene matches: 6. The CDR3 DNA reads as TGTGCCAGCAGGCCCACAGGGGGGACACCCCTCCACTTT. It encodes CASRPTGGTPLHF.

The chain combines TRBV28 with TRBJ1-4; 7 bases line up with TRBD1. The CDR3 loop spans 14 amino acids. V lost 2 bases to trimming and J lost 8 bases; unmatched junction nucleotides: 5. Germline values: CDR1 MDHEN, CDR2 SYDVKM. In DNA form, the CDR3 reads TGTGCCAGCAGTTTAGACAGGGCAGGCGAAAAACTGTTTTTT. Its protein is CASSLDRAGEKLFF.

The rearrangement joins TRBV24-1 to TRBJ2-3; D is perhaps TRBD1 (6 bases). V was clipped by 5 bases and J by 2 bases, with 10 bases between them. CDR1 is KGHDR, CDR2 SFDVKD, per germline. The CDR3 length is 14 residues. CDR3 protein: CATSGGTNTDTQYF. CDR3 nucleotide sequence: TGTGCCACCAGTGGGGGGACAAACACAGATACGCAGTATTTT.

This clone was recorded once. This chain uses TRBV19 with TRBJ1-1; D gene uncertain. The CDR3 loop spans 13 amino acids. The germline V and J ends were trimmed by 7 bases and 6 bases, with 15 bases remaining between them. From germline, CDR1 is LNHDA and CDR2 SQIVND (reference sequence). The CDR3 DNA reads as TGTGCCAGTAAACCAGGCCTCCCCTCTGAAGCTTTCTTT. It codes for CASKPGLPSEAFF.

The chain carries TRBV11-3 and TRBJ2-3, with 8 bases fitting TRBD2. V lost 3 bases and J lost 2; bases outside the gene matches: 1. Germline values: CDR1 SGHNT, CDR2 YENEEA. This CDR3 region has 14 residues. CDR3 sequence: CASSFSGDTDTQYF. CDR3 coding DNA: TGTGCCAGCAGCTTTAGCGGGGACACAGATACGCAGTATTTT. The whole variable domain, filled in from reference TRBV11-3 and TRBJ2-3, reads EAGVVQSPRYKIIEKKQPVAFWCNPISGHNTLYWYLQNLGQGPELLIRYENEEAVDDSQLPKDRFSAERLKGVDSTLKIQPAELGDSAVYLCASSFSGDTDTQYFGPGTRLTVL.

The gene calls are TRBV7-9 and TRBJ2-7; 8 nucleotides align to TRBD1. Germline-derived CDR1 and CDR2 are SEHNR and FQNEAQ (reference sequence). V was clipped by 2 bases and J by 4 bases; unmatched bases: 4. The CDR3 has 14 residues. CDR3 in amino acids: CASSLQGALYEQYF. As DNA, the CDR3 is TGTGCCAGCAGCTTACAGGGGGCGCTGTACGAGCAGTACTTC.

V usage is TRBV3-1 (or the pseudogene TRBV3-2) and J usage is TRBJ2-5; 8 bases fit TRBD2. This CDR3 contains 17 residues. V dropped 7 bases and J dropped 4; count of bases not matched to a gene: 17. The germline gives CDR1 LGHDT, CDR2 YNNKEL (reference sequence). CDR3 amino acids: CASTTGNGRGAAETQYF. The DNA for the CDR3 is TGTGCCAGCACCACCGGGAACGGGCGGGGGGCAGCAGAGACCCAGTACTTC.

This chain connects TRBV5-1 to TRBJ2-1, with 7 bases aligning to TRBD2. J lost 4 bases, V lost 5 bases, and 15 bases had no gene match. CDR3 length: 17 amino acids. CDR1 is SGHRS, CDR2 YFSETQ, per germline. Written as DNA, the CDR3 is TGCGCCAGCAGTTCCGCCACACTAGCGATCGGGTACAATGAGCAGTTCTTC. Encoded protein: CASSSATLAIGYNEQFF.

This sequence joins TRBV5-4 and TRBJ1-6, with TRBD1 matching over 10 bases. The CDR3 is 15 amino acids. Looked up from germline, CDR1 is SGHNT and CDR2 is YYREEE (reference sequence). Trimming removed 3 bases from V and 8 bases from J; junction bases left unmatched: 5. The CDR3 is CASSSSGTGDSPLHF. The CDR3 coding sequence is TGTGCCAGCAGCTCGTCCGGGACAGGGGATTCACCCCTCCACTTT.

The J gene is TRBJ2-3, the V gene TRBV28, with D possibly TRBD2 on 6 matching bases. V was clipped by 8 bases and J by 4 bases, with 16 bases between them. The CDR3 contains 14 residues. Germline CDR1 reads MDHEN; CDR2 reads SYDVKM. CDR3 DNA: TGTGCCAGCCGCGACGGGGGAATCTCAGATACGCAGTATTTT. It codes for CASRDGGISDTQYF.

The CDR3 protein is CASSLMDRSNQPQHF. Here the CDR3 DNA reads TGTGCCAGCTCGCTCATGGACAGAAGCAATCAGCCCCAGCATTTT. The rearrangement joins TRBV18 to TRBJ1-5, with D perhaps matching TRBD1 (6 bases). The CDR3 is made up of 15 amino acids. Germline CDR1 KGHSH, CDR2 LQKENI. V lost 6 bases and J lost 1, with 13 bases in between.

This chain links TRBV7-9 with TRBJ1-1; D gene ambiguous. CDR1 SEHNR and CDR2 FQNEAQ come from the germline V gene (reference sequence). This CDR3 spans 17 amino acids. V was trimmed by 1 base and J by 9 bases, leaving 24 bases between them. The CDR3 loop reads CASSLGGRDIGRIKAFF. For the CDR3, the DNA is TGTGCCAGCAGCTTAGGAGGGAGGGATATAGGACGGATAAAAGCTTTCTTT.

Here the CDR3 reads CATSADGPDYGYTF. The CDR3 nucleotides are TGTGCCACCAGTGCTGATGGGCCTGACTATGGCTACACCTTC. The genes are TRBV24-1 and TRBJ1-2, with D hard to call. Looked up from germline, CDR1 is KGHDR and CDR2 is SFDVKD. Trimming shortened V by 5 bases and J by 3 bases, and 12 bases separated the two germline ends. This CDR3 contains 14 residues.

Details on this clone: Other DNA sequences within the sample encode an identical CDR3. The chain recombines TRBV28 with TRBJ2-5, with 9 nucleotides matching TRBD1. CDR1 is MDHEN and CDR2 is SYDVKM in the germline V gene. The ends lost 6 bases at V and 4 bases at J; junction bases unmatched: 9. The length of the CDR3 is 15 residues. For the CDR3, the DNA is TGTGCCAGCAGGGAGGACAGGGGCGCGGGAGAGACCCAGTACTTC. It specifies CASREDRGAGETQYF.

The rearrangement uses TRBV5-1 and TRBJ2-1; 10 bases match TRBD1. Losses at the gene ends were 0 bases for V and 5 bases for J; bases not matched to a gene: 5. CDR3 length: 16 amino acids. Germline CDR1 and CDR2: SGHRS and YFSETQ. The CDR3, as DNA: TGCGCCAGCAGCTTGGTATTCGGGACAGGGGACAATGAGCAGTTCTTC. Its protein is CASSLVFGTGDNEQFF.

The chain combines TRBV12-3 or TRBV12-4 with TRBJ1-1; D uncertain. Trimming pared 10 bases from V and 3 bases from J, leaving 15 bases between. This CDR3 spans 13 amino acids. As DNA, the CDR3 is TGTGCCACGGACTCAGCCGCGGACACTGAAGCTTTCTTT. As protein: CATDSAADTEAFF.

The CDR3 loop reads CASSTGDGIQYF. The CDR3, as DNA: TGTGCCAGCAGTACAGGGGATGGCATTCAGTACTTC. The genes are TRBV6-5 and TRBJ2-4; 7 bases match TRBD1. V gave up 5 bases and J gave up 9 bases; unmatched junction bases: 4. Germline CDR1 MNHEY, CDR2 SVGAGI. This CDR3 is 12 amino acids long.

V and J are TRBV5-1 and TRBJ1-1, with TRBD1 as a possible D gene (6 bases). This CDR3 contains 14 residues. The V and J ends lost 0 bases and 6 bases respectively, with 12 bases between them. Germline V gene data show CDR1 as SGHRS and CDR2 as YFSETQ. CDR3 nucleotide sequence: TGCGCCAGCAGCTTGGGTGGACAGCCCGCTGAAGCTTTCTTT. This codes for CASSLGGQPAEAFF.

V is TRBV5-4 and J is TRBJ1-1; D uncertain. The germline V and J ends were trimmed by 0 bases and 5 bases, with 11 bases remaining between them. Germline V gives CDR1 SGHNT, CDR2 YYREEE (reference sequence). The CDR3 sequence is 14 residues long. CDR3 in DNA: TGTGCCAGCAGCTTGGGAGGCATTTGGACTGAAGCTTTCTTT. This codes for CASSLGGIWTEAFF.